These T cell receptor beta chains were read from a single sample in a study of OX40 agonist ivuxolimab in advanced cancers. The repertoire was sequenced with immunoSEQ multiplex PCR; TCRdb's copy has only in-frame clones and lacks some. The data show tens of thousands of clones, around 84% seen once. Sequenced material: CD4+ or CD8+ T cells sorted from blood, taken in a trial of the OX40 agonist ivuxolimab. Receptors originate from an adult with an advanced solid tumor such as melanoma, head and neck, liver or kidney cancer. Each CDR3 is given with its conserved first and last residue. A D gene is named only where the DNA matches it firmly. For some rows the clone size is stated as once, few or many, or as a class when expanded; others skip it.

D gene: TRBD2; clone size: -; J gene: TRBJ2-5; V gene: TRBV7-7; CDR3 DNA: TGTGCTAGCAGCCCTTGGACTAGCGGGGCAGAGACCCAGTACTTC; CDR3 protein: CASSPWTSGAETQYF
D gene: TRBD1; clone size: -; J gene: TRBJ2-7; V gene: TRBV5-1; CDR3 DNA: TGCGCCAGCAGCTTGGTGTGGGACAGAAACTCCTACGAGCAGTACTTC; CDR3 protein: CASSLVWDRNSYEQYF
D gene: TRBD2; clone size: once; J gene: TRBJ2-1; V gene: TRBV29-1; CDR3 DNA: TGCAGCGTAGGGACTAGCGGGTGGGGGGAGAATGAGCAGTTCTTC; CDR3 protein: CSVGTSGWGENEQFF
D gene: -; clone size: -; J gene: TRBJ2-3; V gene: TRBV5-4; CDR3 DNA: TGTGCCAGCAGCTTGGACCCGGGAGTGAGAGATACGCAGTATTTT; CDR3 protein: CASSLDPGVRDTQYF
D gene: TRBD2; clone size: -; J gene: TRBJ2-1; V gene: TRBV4-3; CDR3 DNA: TGCGCCAGCAGCCAAGATCTAGCGGGTAACGGGGAGCAGTTCTTC; CDR3 protein: CASSQDLAGNGEQFF
D gene: TRBD2; clone size: -; J gene: TRBJ2-1; V gene: TRBV5-4; CDR3 DNA: TGTGCCAGCAGCTTAAGACTAGCGGGAGGACCTGAGCAGTTCTTC; CDR3 protein: CASSLRLAGGPEQFF
D gene: -; clone size: -; J gene: TRBJ1-1; V gene: TRBV6-1; CDR3 DNA: TGTGCCAGCAGTGACGCGAAAAGCAGGGTTTGGACTGAAGCTTTCTTT; CDR3 protein: CASSDAKSRVWTEAFF
D gene: TRBD2; clone size: few; J gene: TRBJ2-7; V gene: TRBV27; CDR3 DNA: TGTGCCAGCAGTGGGGGGGGGTACGAGCAGTACTTC; CDR3 protein: CASSGGGYEQYF
D gene: TRBD2; clone size: -; J gene: TRBJ2-7; V gene: TRBV10-1; CDR3 DNA: TGCGCCAGCAGTGAGTGGGGGGGCTACGAGCAGTACTTC; CDR3 protein: CASSEWGGYEQYF
D gene: -; clone size: -; J gene: TRBJ1-2; V gene: TRBV6-1; CDR3 DNA: TGTGCCAGCAGGCAGGAATATGGCTACACCTTC; CDR3 protein: CASRQEYGYTF
D gene: TRBD1; clone size: -; J gene: TRBJ2-1; V gene: TRBV7-9; CDR3 DNA: TGTGCCACCCAAGAAAATGGACAGGGGGTCGATGAGCAGTTCTTC; CDR3 protein: CATQENGQGVDEQFF
D gene: -; clone size: -; J gene: TRBJ2-5; V gene: TRBV19; CDR3 DNA: TGTGCCAGTAGTATCGGGCACGAGACCCAGTACTTC; CDR3 protein: CASSIGHETQYF
D gene: TRBD1; clone size: -; J gene: TRBJ2-7; V gene: TRBV4-3; CDR3 DNA: TGCGCCAGCAGCGCCGGGACAGGTCAGTACGAGCAGTACTTC; CDR3 protein: CASSAGTGQYEQYF
D gene: -; clone size: few; J gene: TRBJ2-2; V gene: TRBV5-1; CDR3 DNA: TGCGCCAGCAGCTTGGAGCCCGAGGGGTATGACACCGGGGAGCTGTTTTTT; CDR3 protein: CASSLEPEGYDTGELFF
D gene: -; clone size: -; J gene: TRBJ2-3; V gene: TRBV7-6; CDR3 DNA: TGTGCCAGCAGCTTAGCTTCTTCTAGCACAGATACGCAGTATTTT; CDR3 protein: CASSLASSSTDTQYF
D gene: -; clone size: -; J gene: TRBJ2-5; V gene: TRBV30; CDR3 DNA: TGTGCCTGGTCAGACCTGACACGTAGCGGCGGCCAAGAGACCCAGTACTTC; CDR3 protein: CAWSDLTRSGGQETQYF
D gene: TRBD1; clone size: -; J gene: TRBJ1-1; V gene: TRBV7-2; CDR3 DNA: TGTGCCGGACAGGGTCCGAACACTGAAGCTTTCTTT; CDR3 protein: CAGQGPNTEAFF